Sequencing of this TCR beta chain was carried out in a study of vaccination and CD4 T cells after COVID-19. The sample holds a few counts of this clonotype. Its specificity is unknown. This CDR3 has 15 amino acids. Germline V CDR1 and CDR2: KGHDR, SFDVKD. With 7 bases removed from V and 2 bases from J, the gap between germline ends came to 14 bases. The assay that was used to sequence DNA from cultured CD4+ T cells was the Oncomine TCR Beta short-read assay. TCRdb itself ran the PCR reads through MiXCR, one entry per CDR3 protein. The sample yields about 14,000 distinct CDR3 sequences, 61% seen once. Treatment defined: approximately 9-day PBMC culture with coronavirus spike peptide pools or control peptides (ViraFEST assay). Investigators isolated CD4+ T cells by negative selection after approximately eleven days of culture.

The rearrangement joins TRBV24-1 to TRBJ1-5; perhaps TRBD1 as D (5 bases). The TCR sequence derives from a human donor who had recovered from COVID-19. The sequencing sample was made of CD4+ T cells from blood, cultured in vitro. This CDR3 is CATSATQGGNQPQHF. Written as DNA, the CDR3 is TGTGCCACCAGCGCGACCCAAGGGGGCAATCAGCCCCAGCATTTT.